These T cell receptor beta chains were read from a single sample in a study of shared clonotypes between healthy human individuals. Sequencing was performed with immunoSEQ multiplex PCR; in TCRdb, only in-frame clones are kept and a portion is missing. The profile shows over a million clones, 95% to 97% of them singletons. Input material: naive CD4+ T cells sorted from blood. Receptors were obtained from a man younger than 45 in good health. The CDR3 runs from the conserved cysteine through the conserved F or W. A D gene is named only where the DNA matches it firmly. Rows may omit the clone size; those that give it use once, few, many or a size class.

>17|.|TRBJ1-1|TRBV5-1|TRBD1
TGCGCCAGCAGCAAGAATGGGATCGGACAGGGGAGGACTGAAGCTTTCTTT
CASSKNGIGQGRTEAFF
>15|.|TRBJ2-5|TRBV2|TRBD2
TGTGCCAGCAGACGCACTAGCGGGAGAGAGGAGACCCAGTACTTC
CASRRTSGREETQYF
>16|.|TRBJ2-2|TRBV18|TRBD1
TGTGCCAGCTCACCAGCGGGGACAGGGGACACCGGGGAGCTGTTTTTT
CASSPAGTGDTGELFF
>16|.|TRBJ2-7|TRBV5-1|TRBD2
TGCGCCAGCAGCCAAGGGACTAGCGGGACGTTCTACGAGCAGTACTTC
CASSQGTSGTFYEQYF
>16|.|TRBJ2-2|TRBV15|TRBD2
TGTGCCACCAGCAGAGTTAGCGGGAAAGGCACCGGGGAGCTGTTTTTT
CATSRVSGKGTGELFF
>16|.|TRBJ2-5|TRBV2|.
TGTGCCAGCAGGAGTTTGGCTAGCGCCTTACAAGAGACCCAGTACTTC
CASRSLASALQETQYF
>15|.|TRBJ2-1|TRBV29-1|TRBD2
TGCAGCGCCACATTGCCGGGACTAGCAGCCAATGAGCAGTTCTTC
CSATLPGLAANEQFF
>16|.|TRBJ2-5|TRBV4-1|TRBD1
TGCGCCAGCAGCCCCGGGGACAGGGGGGCGGAAGAGACCCAGTACTTC
CASSPGDRGAEETQYF
>13|few|TRBJ1-1|TRBV7-9|TRBD1
TGTGCCAGCAGCTGGACAGGGGGCACTGAAGCTTTCTTT
CASSWTGGTEAFF
>16|.|TRBJ2-3|TRBV14|TRBD2
TGTGCCAGCAGCCCTAGACGGGGGGGCCGCACAGATACGCAGTATTTT
CASSPRRGGRTDTQYF
>15|.|TRBJ2-7|TRBV7-2|.
TGTGCCAGCAGCTTATCACCAGCGGATCCCTACGAGCAGTACTTC
CASSLSPADPYEQYF
>14|.|TRBJ2-7|TRBV6-5|TRBD2
TGTGCCAGCCTCTCCAAGCGGGAGTATAGCGAGCAGTACTTC
CASLSKREYSEQYF
>15|.|TRBJ2-3|TRBV5-1|TRBD1
TGCGCCAGCAGCTTGGGACAGGGCCAGGCGGATACGCAGTATTTT
CASSLGQGQADTQYF
>12|.|TRBJ1-2|TRBV30|.
TGTGCCTGGAGAATCAGAAACTATGGCTACACCTTC
CAWRIRNYGYTF
>13|.|TRBJ2-1|TRBV5-6|.
TGTGCCAGCAGCTGGGGGGCACCCCAGGAGCAGTTCTTC
CASSWGAPQEQFF
>17|.|TRBJ2-3|TRBV12-2|.
TGTGCAAGTCGCTCCCAGGGCACTAGCGGGAGTCGGGATACGCAGTATTTT
CASRSQGTSGSRDTQYF
>19|.|TRBJ2-3|TRBV7-8|TRBD2
TGTGCCAGCAGCTTACTAGCGGGAGCTTCCGTCGTTAGCACAGATACGCAGTATTTT
CASSLLAGASVVSTDTQYF
>13|.|TRBJ2-7|TRBV28|TRBD1
TGTGCCAGCGAGGACAGGAAAGACTACGAGCAGTACTTC
CASEDRKDYEQYF
>17|.|TRBJ2-2|TRBV4-2|TRBD2
TGTGCCAGCAGCCAAGGACTCGCGGGAGCTTTCGCCGGGGAGCTGTTTTTT
CASSQGLAGAFAGELFF
>14|.|TRBJ2-5|TRBV4-1|.
TGCGCCAGCAGCCAAGGTGACACCCAAGAGACCCAGTACTTC
CASSQGDTQETQYF
>15|.|TRBJ1-1|TRBV28|.
TGTGCCACTTCACTCCAAGGGGGGGAGAACACTGAAGCTTTCTTT
CATSLQGGENTEAFF
>11|once|TRBJ1-1|TRBV28|.
TGTGCCAGCAGAATGAACACTGAAGCTTTCTTT
CASRMNTEAFF
>13|.|TRBJ2-1|TRBV5-1|.
TGCGCCAGCAGCTTGGGCGGACAGATTGAGCAGTTCTTC
CASSLGGQIEQFF
>16|.|TRBJ2-3|TRBV14|.
TGTGCCAGCAGCCAAGATCTAGGCAGGGTCTGGGATACGCAGTATTTT
CASSQDLGRVWDTQYF
>14|.|TRBJ1-2|TRBV18|TRBD1
TGTGCCAGCTCACCAAGACAGGGGGCGAGTGGCTACACCTTC
CASSPRQGASGYTF
>13|.|TRBJ2-3|TRBV28|.
TGTGCCAGCAGTTTATCTACCCCACCTACGCAGTATTTT
CASSLSTPPTQYF
>16|few|TRBJ2-3|TRBV7-7|TRBD2
TGTGCTAGCAGTACCGGACTAGCGGGAATAGCAGATACGCAGTATTTT
CASSTGLAGIADTQYF
>17|.|TRBJ2-1|TRBV27|.
TGTGCCAGCAGTTTAGCCATCAGGGGAACCCTTTTCAATGAGCAGTTCTTC
CASSLAIRGTLFNEQFF